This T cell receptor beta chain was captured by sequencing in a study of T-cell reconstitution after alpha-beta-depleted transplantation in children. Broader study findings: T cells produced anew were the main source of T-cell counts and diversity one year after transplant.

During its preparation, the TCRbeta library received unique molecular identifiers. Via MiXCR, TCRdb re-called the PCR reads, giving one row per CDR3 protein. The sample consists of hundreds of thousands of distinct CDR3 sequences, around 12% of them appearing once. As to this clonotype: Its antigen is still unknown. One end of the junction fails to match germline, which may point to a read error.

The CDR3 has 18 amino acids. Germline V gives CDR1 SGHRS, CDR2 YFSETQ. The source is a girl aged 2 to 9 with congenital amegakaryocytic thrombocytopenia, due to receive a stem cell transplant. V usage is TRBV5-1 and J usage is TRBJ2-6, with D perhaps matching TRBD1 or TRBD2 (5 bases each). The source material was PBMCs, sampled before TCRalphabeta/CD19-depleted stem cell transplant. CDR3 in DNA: TGCGCCAGCAGCCTGACAGTGGAGGCGAACTCTGGGGTCAACGTCCTGACTTTC. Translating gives CASSLTVEANSGVNVLTF.